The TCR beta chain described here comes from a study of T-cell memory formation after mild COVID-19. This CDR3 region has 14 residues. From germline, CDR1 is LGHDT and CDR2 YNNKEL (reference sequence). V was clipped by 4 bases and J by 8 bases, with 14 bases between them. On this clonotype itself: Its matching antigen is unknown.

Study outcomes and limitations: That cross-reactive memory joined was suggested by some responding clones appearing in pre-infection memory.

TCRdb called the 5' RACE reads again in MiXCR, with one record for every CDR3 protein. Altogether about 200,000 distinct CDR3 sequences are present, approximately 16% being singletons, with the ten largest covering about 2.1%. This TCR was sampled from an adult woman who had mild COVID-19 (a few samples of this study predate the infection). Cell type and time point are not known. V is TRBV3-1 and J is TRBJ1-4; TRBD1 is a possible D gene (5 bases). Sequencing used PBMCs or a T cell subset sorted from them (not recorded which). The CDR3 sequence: CASSPGRGGEKLFF. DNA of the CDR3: TGTGCCAGCAGCCCCGGGAGGGGTGGAGAAAAACTGTTTTTT.